This T cell receptor (beta chain) was retrieved from a study of Ad26.COV2.S vaccination and SARS-CoV-2 variants. Study information: The Ad26.COV2.S arm of the COV1001 trial was where the donor was placed. Study findings and constraints: Relative to placebo recipients, vaccine recipients exhibited elevated spike-specific TCR breadth. Total responses of T cells may have been underestimated by the analyses of TCR breadth and depth.

This CDR3 comprises 14 residues. Per germline, CDR1 MDHEN and CDR2 SYDVKM. Trimming pared 6 bases from V and 4 bases from J, leaving 13 bases between. Treatment of the sample: around 19 received Ad26.COV2.S at low or high dose, single or two shots; about 5 received placebo; per-sample allocation not given. Day 63 following the first vaccine or placebo injection was when the samples were taken. Libraries were prepared by immunoSEQ multiplex PCR; TCRdb keeps only in-frame clonotypes and omits some of them. The sample records around 340,000 clones, 75% to 90% being singletons. Turning to this clone: What it recognizes is unknown.

Sequenced here: peripheral blood, sampled in a trial of Ad26.COV2.S vaccine versus placebo. This chain uses TRBV28 with TRBJ1-5; D unclear. The receptor was derived from a person aged 18-65 years who received the Ad26.COV2.S COVID-19 vaccine or a placebo. The CDR3 loop reads CASRADGNNQPQHF. CDR3 sequence (DNA): TGTGCCAGCAGGGCGGACGGGAATAATCAGCCCCAGCATTTT.